The clone carrying this T cell receptor beta chain has just a few counts. What it binds is unknown. This CDR3 is 13 amino acids long. V shed 0 bases and J 5 bases; nucleotides not matched to a gene: 1. CDR1 and CDR2 (germline): SGHNT, YYREEE (reference sequence). This record comes from a study of CD8 T cell repertoires and HIV-1 epitope variants. Overall study: Controls included no peptide, Ebola AY9 epitope, and a CMV, EBV, flu pool.

Produced via immunoSEQ multiplex PCR; TCRdb's table is partial and in-frame only. This table holds a few thousand clones, approximately 71% found once. V gene TRBV5-4 combines with J gene TRBJ2-7; 8 bases match TRBD1. The sequence came from a male donor with HIV. Sequences were obtained from cultured CD8+ T cells derived from PBMCs. The CDR3 sequence is CASSLGQGNEQYF. The CDR3 DNA reads as TGTGCCAGCAGCTTGGGACAGGGGAACGAGCAGTACTTC.